The following is a TCR beta chain sequence with its context. The data are from a study of shared clonotypes between healthy human individuals. The method was immunoSEQ multiplex PCR; TCRdb's version includes in-frame clones alone and lacks a portion of them. Of about 1.5 million clones listed, under 99% are singletons. Donors, without exception, were Caucasian adults residing in Nashville, Tennessee. The CDR3 spans 13 residues. CDR1 is SGHKS, CDR2 YYEKEE, per germline (reference sequence). V shed 2 bases and J shed 8 bases, with 10 bases lying between them. The sequenced sample was naive CD4+ T cells sorted from blood. The subset denotes: CD45RA+ positively selected. This clonotype originated in a man aged 25 to 45 in good health. The chain links TRBV5-5 to TRBJ2-2; D is undetermined. The CDR3 reads CASSFIVSGELFF. The CDR3 DNA reads TGTGCCAGCAGCTTTATAGTATCGGGGGAGCTGTTTTTT.